The subject of this entry is one T cell receptor beta chain. This specimen belongs to a study of blood T cell repertoires in COVID-19. As for the study in general: The study drew acute and convalescent COVID-19 samples from the United States, Italy and Spain. The analysed material was cDNA or gDNA that came from T cells, B-cell-depleted T cells, or PBMCs.

This CDR3 is built from 15 residues. Germline V lookup: CDR1 MDHEN, CDR2 SYDVKM. Trimming at V came to 5 bases and at J to 2 bases, leaving 7 bases not matched to a gene. Under the authors' procedure: Amplification of reference gene primers provided the estimated nucleated cell counts. TCRdb's copy holds only in-frame clones and misses some; the assay was immunoSEQ multiplex PCR. That table supplies the V and J calls and clone size; D and trimming were determined from the DNA. The repertoire has about 280,000 clones, approximately 83% of them found once; the top ten carry roughly a tenth. The sequenced sample was peripheral blood. This sequence joins TRBV28 and TRBJ2-7; the match to TRBD1 covers 9 bases. This receptor was obtained from a woman aged 45 to 65 who had recovered from COVID-19. The CDR3 nucleotides read TGTGCCAGCAGTACCCGGGACAGGGCTCCCTACGAGCAGTACTTC. Amino acids: CASSTRDRAPYEQYF. Full variable domain (rest looked up from reference TRBV28 and TRBJ2-7): DVKVTQSSRYLVKRTGEKVFLECVQDMDHENMFWYRQDPGLGLRLIYFSYDVKMKEKGDIPEGYSVSREKKERFSLILESASTNQTSMYLCASSTRDRAPYEQYFGPGTRLTVT.